This T cell receptor (beta chain) was observed in a study of beta chain features in type 1 diabetes. In the study overall: Across all samples, some 110 million sorted cells were examined. Notes on the study in general: Researchers caution that PCR might favor shorter templates, equally among patients and controls. Moderate yet significant TCRB CDR3 shortening was seen in Type 1 diabetes patients in all four CD4+ subsets. Over-representation of high TCR-expressing cells was a possible consequence of cDNA sequencing.

Turning to this clone: Its antigen remains unknown.

Investigators reverse transcribed all isolated RNA, so they sequenced expressed TCRB transcripts. Produced via immunoSEQ multiplex PCR; TCRdb's table is partial and in-frame only. The sample contains about 220,000 clones, roughly 11% of which appear only once. The receptor's source is a man between 18 and 29 years old in good health. The specimen sequenced was central memory CD4+ T cells from blood.

The CDR3 is CASSGDSPINNEQFF. The CDR3, as DNA: TGTGCCAGCAGTGGGGACAGCCCAATCAACAATGAGCAGTTCTTC. The chain links TRBV6-1 to TRBJ2-1; 7 bases map to TRBD1. V shed 4 bases, J shed 5 bases, and the junction held 8 bases outside the gene matches. The CDR3 covers 15 residues. Germline V gene lookup returns CDR1 MNHNS and CDR2 SASEGT.